These 2 T cell receptor beta chains were all obtained from the same sample, sequenced in a study of T cells in Graves' hyperthyroidism and ophthalmopathy. Amplification yielded TCR beta CDR3 regions, with RNA transcripts as the source. First-round RT-PCR of the TCR CDR3 relied on the HTBI primer set. TCRdb itself ran the multiplex PCR reads through MiXCR, one entry per CDR3 protein. Seen here are about 380,000 distinct CDR3 sequences, less than 20% observed once, and the top ten hold 40% to 45%. The sequencing input was blood. All receptors derive from a man aged 18 to 29 with Graves' ophthalmopathy.

Ten or more counts support this clonotype. The junction does not match germline at one end; this may be a read error. The V and J genes are TRBV7-2 and TRBJ2-7; 12 bases map to TRBD2. Germline V gene data show CDR1 as SGHTA and CDR2 as FQGNSA. The CDR3 runs to 15 residues. CDR3 nucleotides: TGTGCCAGCAGCCTAGCGGGGGGGAACTCCTACGAGCAGTACTTC. Its translation is CASSLAGGNSYEQYF. The full variable domain, completed using reference TRBV7-2 and TRBJ2-7, is GAGVSQSPSNKVTEKGKDVELRCDPISGHTALYWYRQSLGQGLEFLIYFQGNSAPDKSGLPSDRFSAERTGGSVSTLTIQRTQQEDSAVYLCASSLAGGNSYEQYFGPGTRLTVT.

This clonotype was found many times. The rearrangement uses TRBV18 and TRBJ1-5; TRBD1 is a possible D gene (5 bases). CDR1 KGHSH and CDR2 LQKENI come from the germline V gene. The CDR3 is 13 residues long. V was shortened by 4 bases and J by 3 bases, with 7 bases between the two germline ends. Here the CDR3 reads CASSRDDNQPQHF. CDR3 in DNA: TGTGCCAGCTCACGGGACGACAATCAGCCCCAGCATTTT.